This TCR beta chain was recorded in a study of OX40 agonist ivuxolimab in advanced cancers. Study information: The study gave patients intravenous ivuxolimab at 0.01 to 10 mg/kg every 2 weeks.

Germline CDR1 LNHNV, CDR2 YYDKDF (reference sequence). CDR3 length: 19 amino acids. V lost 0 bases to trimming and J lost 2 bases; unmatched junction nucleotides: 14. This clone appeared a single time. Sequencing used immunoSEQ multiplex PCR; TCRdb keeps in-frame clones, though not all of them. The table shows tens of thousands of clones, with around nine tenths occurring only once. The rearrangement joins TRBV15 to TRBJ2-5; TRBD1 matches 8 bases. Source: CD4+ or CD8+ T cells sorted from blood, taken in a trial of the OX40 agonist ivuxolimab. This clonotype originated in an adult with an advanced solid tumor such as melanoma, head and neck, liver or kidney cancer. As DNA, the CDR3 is TGTGCCACCAGCAGAGATCTTTCACTTACGACAGGGGTTCAAGAGACCCAGTACTTC. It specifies CATSRDLSLTTGVQETQYF.